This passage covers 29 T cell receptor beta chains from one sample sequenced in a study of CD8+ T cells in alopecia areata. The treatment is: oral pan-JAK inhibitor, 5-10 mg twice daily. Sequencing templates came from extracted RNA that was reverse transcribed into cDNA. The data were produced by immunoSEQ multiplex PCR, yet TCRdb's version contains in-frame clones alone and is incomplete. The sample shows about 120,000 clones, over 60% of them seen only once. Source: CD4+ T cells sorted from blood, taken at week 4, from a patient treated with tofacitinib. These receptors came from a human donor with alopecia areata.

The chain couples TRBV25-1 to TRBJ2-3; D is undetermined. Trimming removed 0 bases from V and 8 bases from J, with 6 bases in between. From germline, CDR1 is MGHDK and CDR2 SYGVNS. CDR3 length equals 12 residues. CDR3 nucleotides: TGTGCCAGCAGTGAATATGGCGGTACGCAGTATTTT. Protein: CASSEYGGTQYF.

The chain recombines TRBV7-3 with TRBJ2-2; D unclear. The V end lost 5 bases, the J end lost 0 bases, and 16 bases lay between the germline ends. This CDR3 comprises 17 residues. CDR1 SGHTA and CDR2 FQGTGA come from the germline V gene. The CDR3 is CASSLSMAAANTGELFF. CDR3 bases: TGTGCCAGCAGCCTCTCTATGGCGGCGGCGAACACCGGGGAGCTGTTTTTT.

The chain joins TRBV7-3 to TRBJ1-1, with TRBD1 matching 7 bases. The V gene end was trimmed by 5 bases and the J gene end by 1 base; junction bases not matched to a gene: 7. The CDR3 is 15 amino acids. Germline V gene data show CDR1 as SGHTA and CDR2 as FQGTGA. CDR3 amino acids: CASSPVGQPNTEAFF. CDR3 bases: TGTGCCAGCAGCCCAGTGGGACAGCCGAACACTGAAGCTTTCTTT.

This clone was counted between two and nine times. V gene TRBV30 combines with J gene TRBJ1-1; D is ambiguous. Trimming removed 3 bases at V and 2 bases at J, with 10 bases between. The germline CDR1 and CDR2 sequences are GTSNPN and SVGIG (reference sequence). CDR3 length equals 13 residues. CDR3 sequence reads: CAWRAERNTEAFF. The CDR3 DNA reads TGTGCCTGGAGGGCAGAACGTAACACTGAAGCTTTCTTT.

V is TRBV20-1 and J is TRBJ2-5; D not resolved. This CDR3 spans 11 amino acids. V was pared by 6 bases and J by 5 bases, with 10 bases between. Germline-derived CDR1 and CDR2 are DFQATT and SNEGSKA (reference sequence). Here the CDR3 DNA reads TGCAGTGCCGAGAGGAGTGAGACCCAGTACTTC. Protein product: CSAERSETQYF.

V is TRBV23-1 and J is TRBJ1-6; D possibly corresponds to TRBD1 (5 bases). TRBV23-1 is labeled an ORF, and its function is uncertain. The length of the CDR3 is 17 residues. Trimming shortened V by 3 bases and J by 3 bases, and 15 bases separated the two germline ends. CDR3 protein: CASSHLAGKYYNSPLHF. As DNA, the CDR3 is TGCGCCAGCAGTCATTTGGCAGGGAAATACTATAATTCACCCCTCCACTTT.

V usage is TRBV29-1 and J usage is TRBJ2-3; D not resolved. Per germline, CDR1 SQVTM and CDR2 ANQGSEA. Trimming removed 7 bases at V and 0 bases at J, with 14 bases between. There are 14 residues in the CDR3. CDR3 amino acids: CSGIGPSSTDTQYF. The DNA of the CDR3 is TGCAGCGGTATCGGGCCTTCTAGCACAGATACGCAGTATTTT.

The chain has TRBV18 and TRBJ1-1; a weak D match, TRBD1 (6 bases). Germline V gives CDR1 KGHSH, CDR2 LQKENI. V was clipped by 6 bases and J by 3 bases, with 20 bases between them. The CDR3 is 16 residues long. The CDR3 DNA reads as TGTGCCAGCTCTCTCCGGGACACCCTAGGGTACACTGAAGCTTTCTTT. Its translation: CASSLRDTLGYTEAFF.

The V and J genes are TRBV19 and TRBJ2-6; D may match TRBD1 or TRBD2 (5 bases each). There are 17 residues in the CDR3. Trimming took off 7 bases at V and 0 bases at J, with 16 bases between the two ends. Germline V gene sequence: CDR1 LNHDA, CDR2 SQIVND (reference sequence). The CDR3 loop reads CASISDSSTSGANVLTF. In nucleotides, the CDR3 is TGTGCCAGTATTAGCGACAGTTCGACCTCTGGGGCCAACGTCCTGACTTTC.

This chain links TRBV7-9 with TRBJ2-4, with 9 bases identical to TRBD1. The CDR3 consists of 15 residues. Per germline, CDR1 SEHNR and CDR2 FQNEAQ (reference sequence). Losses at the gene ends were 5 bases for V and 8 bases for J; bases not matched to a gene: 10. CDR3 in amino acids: CASSPPPDRGHIQYF. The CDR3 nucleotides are TGTGCCAGCAGCCCCCCTCCGGACAGGGGCCACATTCAGTACTTC.

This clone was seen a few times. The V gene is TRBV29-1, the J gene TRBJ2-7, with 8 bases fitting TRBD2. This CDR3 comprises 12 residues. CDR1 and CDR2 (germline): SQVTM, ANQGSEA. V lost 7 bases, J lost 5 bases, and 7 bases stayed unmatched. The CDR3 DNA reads TGCAGCGCCGGGGGGGGACTAGACGAGCAGTACTTC. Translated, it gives CSAGGGLDEQYF.

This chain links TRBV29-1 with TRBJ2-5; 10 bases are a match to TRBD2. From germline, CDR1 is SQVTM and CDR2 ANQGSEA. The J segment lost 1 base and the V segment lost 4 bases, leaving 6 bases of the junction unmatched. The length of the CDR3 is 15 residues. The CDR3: CSVGKLAGSQETQYF. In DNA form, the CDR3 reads TGCAGCGTTGGGAAACTAGCGGGGAGCCAAGAGACCCAGTACTTC.

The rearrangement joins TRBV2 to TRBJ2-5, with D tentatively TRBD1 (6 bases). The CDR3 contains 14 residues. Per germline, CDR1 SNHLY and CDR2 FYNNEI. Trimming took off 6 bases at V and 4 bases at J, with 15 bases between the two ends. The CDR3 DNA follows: TGTGCCAGCAGCTTAGGGGGACGACCAGAGACCCAGTACTTC. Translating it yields CASSLGGRPETQYF.

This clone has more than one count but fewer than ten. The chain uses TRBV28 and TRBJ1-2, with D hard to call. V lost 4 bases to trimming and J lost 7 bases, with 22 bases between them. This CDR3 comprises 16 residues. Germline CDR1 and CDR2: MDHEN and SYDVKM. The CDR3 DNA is TGTGCCAGCAGTTCAATCCAAGGTCGCGACTCCGGTGGCTACACCTTC. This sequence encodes CASSSIQGRDSGGYTF.

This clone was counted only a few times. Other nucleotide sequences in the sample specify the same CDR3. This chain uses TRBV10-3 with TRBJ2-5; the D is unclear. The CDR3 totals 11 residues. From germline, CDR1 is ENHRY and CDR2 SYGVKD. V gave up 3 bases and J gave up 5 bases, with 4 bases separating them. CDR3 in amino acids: CAISESETQYF. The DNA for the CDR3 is TGTGCCATCAGTGAATCGGAGACCCAGTACTTC.

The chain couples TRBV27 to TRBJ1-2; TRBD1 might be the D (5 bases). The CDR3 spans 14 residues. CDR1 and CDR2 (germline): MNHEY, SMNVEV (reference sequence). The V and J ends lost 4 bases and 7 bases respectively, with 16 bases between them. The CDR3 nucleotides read TGTGCCAGCAGTTACGTTCCGGGGCAAGGTGGCTACACCTTC. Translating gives CASSYVPGQGGYTF.

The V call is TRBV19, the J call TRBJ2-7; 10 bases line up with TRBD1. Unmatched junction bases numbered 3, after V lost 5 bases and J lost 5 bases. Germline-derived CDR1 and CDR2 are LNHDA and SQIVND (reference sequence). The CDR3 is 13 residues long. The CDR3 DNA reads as TGTGCCAGTAGTTGGGGACAGGGGAACGAGCAGTACTTC. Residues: CASSWGQGNEQYF.

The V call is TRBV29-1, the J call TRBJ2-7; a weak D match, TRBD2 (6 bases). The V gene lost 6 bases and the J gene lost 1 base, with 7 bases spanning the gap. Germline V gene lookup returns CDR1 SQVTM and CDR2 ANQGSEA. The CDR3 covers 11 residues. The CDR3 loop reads CSVAGSYEQYF. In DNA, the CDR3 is TGCAGCGTCGCGGGGTCCTACGAGCAGTACTTC.

The DNA of the CDR3 is TGCGCCAGCAGCTTTGGACAAACCCAGCGGGGGTACCAAGAGACCCAGTACTTC. The encoded protein is CASSFGQTQRGYQETQYF. The V gene is TRBV5-1, the J gene TRBJ2-5; 8 bases are a match to TRBD2. The CDR3 runs to 18 residues. CDR1 SGHRS and CDR2 YFSETQ come from the germline V gene. V lost 2 bases and J lost 0; bases outside the gene matches: 12.

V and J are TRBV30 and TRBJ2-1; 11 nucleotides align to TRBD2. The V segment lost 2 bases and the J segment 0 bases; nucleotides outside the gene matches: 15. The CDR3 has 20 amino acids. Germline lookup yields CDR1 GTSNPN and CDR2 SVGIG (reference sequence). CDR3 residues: CAWSHGSASGGRSSYNEQFF. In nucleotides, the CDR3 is TGTGCCTGGAGTCATGGGTCGGCTAGCGGGGGGAGGAGCTCCTACAATGAGCAGTTCTTC.

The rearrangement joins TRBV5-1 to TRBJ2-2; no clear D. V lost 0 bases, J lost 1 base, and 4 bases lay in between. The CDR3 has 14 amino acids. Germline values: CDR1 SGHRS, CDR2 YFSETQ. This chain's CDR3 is CASSLVQNTGELFF. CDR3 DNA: TGCGCCAGCAGCTTGGTTCAGAACACCGGGGAGCTGTTTTTT.

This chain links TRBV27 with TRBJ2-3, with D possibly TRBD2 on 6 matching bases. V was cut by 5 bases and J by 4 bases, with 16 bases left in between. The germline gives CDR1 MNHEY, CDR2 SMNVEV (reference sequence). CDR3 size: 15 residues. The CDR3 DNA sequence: TGTGCCAGCAGTCCAACCAGGAGGGTGGCAGATACGCAGTATTTT. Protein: CASSPTRRVADTQYF.

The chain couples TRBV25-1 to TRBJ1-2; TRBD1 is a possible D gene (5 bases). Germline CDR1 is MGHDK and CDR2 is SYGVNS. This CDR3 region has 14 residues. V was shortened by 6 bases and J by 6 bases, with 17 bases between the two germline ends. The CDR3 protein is CASSPGGGPHGYTF. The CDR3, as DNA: TGTGCCAGCAGCCCGGGGGGTGGTCCCCATGGCTACACCTTC.

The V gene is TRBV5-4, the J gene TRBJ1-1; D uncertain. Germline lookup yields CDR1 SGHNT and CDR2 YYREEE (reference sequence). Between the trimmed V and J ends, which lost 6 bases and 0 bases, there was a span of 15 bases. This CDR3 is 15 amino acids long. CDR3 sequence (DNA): TGTGCCAGCACCGCTCGGACGGATGTGAACACTGAAGCTTTCTTT. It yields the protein CASTARTDVNTEAFF.

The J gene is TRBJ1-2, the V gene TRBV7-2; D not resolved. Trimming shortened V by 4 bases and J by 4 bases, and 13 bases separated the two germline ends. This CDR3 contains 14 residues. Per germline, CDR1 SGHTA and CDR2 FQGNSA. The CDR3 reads CASSSRDGGYGYTF. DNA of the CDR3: TGTGCCAGCAGCTCGAGGGATGGTGGCTATGGCTACACCTTC. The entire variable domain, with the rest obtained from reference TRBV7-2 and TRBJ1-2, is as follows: GAGVSQSPSNKVTEKGKDVELRCDPISGHTALYWYRQSLGQGLEFLIYFQGNSAPDKSGLPSDRFSAERTGGSVSTLTIQRTQQEDSAVYLCASSSRDGGYGYTFGSGTRLTVV.

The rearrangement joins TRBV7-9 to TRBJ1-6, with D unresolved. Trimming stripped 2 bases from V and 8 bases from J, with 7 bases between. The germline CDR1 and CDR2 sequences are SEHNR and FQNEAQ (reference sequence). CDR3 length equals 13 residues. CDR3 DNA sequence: TGTGCCAGCAGCTTAATCGTGGATTCACCCCTCCACTTT. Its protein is CASSLIVDSPLHF.

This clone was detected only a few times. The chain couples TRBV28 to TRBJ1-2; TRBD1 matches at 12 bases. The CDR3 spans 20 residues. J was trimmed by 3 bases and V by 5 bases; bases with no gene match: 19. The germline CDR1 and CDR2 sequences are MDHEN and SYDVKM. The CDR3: CASSSYINPGQGALDYGYTF. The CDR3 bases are TGTGCCAGCAGTAGTTACATCAATCCGGGACAGGGGGCCTTAGACTATGGCTACACCTTC.

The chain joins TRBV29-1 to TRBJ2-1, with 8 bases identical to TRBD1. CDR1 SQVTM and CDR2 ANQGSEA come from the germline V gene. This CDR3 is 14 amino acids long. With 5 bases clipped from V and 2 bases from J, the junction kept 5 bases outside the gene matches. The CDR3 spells CSVYRGSAYNEQFF. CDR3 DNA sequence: TGCAGCGTTTACAGGGGGTCGGCCTACAATGAGCAGTTCTTC.

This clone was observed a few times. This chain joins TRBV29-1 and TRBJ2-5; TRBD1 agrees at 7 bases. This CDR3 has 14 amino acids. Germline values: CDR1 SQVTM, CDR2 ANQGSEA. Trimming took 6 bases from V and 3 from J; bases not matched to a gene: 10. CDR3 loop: CSVGRDRAKETQYF. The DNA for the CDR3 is TGCAGCGTAGGCCGGGACAGAGCTAAAGAGACCCAGTACTTC.